This T cell receptor (beta chain) comes out of a study of shared clonotypes between healthy human individuals. Study-level findings and limits: Clonotypes shared by all four donors outscored non-shared clonotypes in generation probability.

Researchers ran the assay at a deep level. Profiling relied on immunoSEQ multiplex PCR, and the TCRdb table lists in-frame clones only, not all of them. The sample carries 2 million or so clones, roughly 94% recorded once. Points on this clone: Its antigen is not identified.

Germline loops: CDR1 MGHDK, CDR2 SYGVNS. With 6 bases removed from V and 10 bases from J, the gap between germline ends came to 13 bases. CDR3 length: 13 amino acids. The sequenced sample was naive CD4+ T cells sorted from blood. Subset here: CD45RA+ positively selected. The genes are TRBV25-1 and TRBJ1-6; D unresolved. This clonotype originated in a man aged 18 to 30 in good health. The CDR3 bases are TGTGCCAGCAGGCCGGGAGGCGAATCACCCCTCCACTTT. Its protein is CASRPGGESPLHF.